This T cell receptor beta chain originates from a study of cytomegalovirus exposure and HLA in healthy donors. 13 Jbeta primers and 60 Vbeta primers were used for the PCR. Repertoires were generated with immunoSEQ multiplex PCR, while TCRdb's copy carries only in-frame clones and drops some. The table includes roughly 170,000 clones, less than 85% detected once. Points on this clone: Its cognate antigen is unknown.

Germline CDR1 reads MRHNA; CDR2 reads SNTAGT. With 8 bases clipped from V and 5 bases from J, the junction kept 6 bases outside the gene matches. The CDR3 is made up of 14 amino acids. The study, taken as a whole, reports: DRB1 showed the most TCR associations and HLA-C the fewest in a later analysis, as rates varied by HLA locus. The classifier reportedly diagnosed cytomegalovirus status with high specificity and sensitivity.

J is TRBJ2-3 and V is TRBV6-4, with 11 bases matching TRBD1. The sequenced material came from PBMCs. This receptor was identified in a boy aged 10-17 years in good health and CMV-seronegative. The CDR3 bases are TGTGCCAGCTCCGGGACAGGGGGTTTAGATACGCAGTATTTT. Amino acids: CASSGTGGLDTQYF.